Listed below are T cell receptor beta chains from one sample, sequenced in a study of response to subunit inactivated influenza vaccine. A single record per CDR3 protein comes from TCRdb applying MiXCR to the RT-PCR reads. There are roughly 760,000 distinct CDR3 sequences in the sample; 21% occur only once, and 10% to 13% lies in the top ten. This specimen consisted of PBMCs from blood, obtained roughly 5 days after vaccination. The receptors derive from a middle-aged man who received an inactivated influenza vaccine. Both conserved end residues are part of each CDR3. D genes are given only for firm matches. Rows give clone size only sometimes, using once, few, many, or a class for an expanded clone.

d_gene	v_gene	abundance	j_gene	CDR3nt	CDR3aa
-	TRBV29-1	few	TRBJ2-3	TGCAGCGTTGAAGATCTTGATAGGATCGCTAGCACAGATACGCAGTATTTT	CSVEDLDRIASTDTQYF
-	TRBV4-3	-	TRBJ2-7	TGCGCCAGCAGCCAAGATTGGGGAGGGGGCGAGCAGTACTTC	CASSQDWGGGEQYF
TRBD1	TRBV7-9	-	TRBJ2-5	TGTGCCAGCAGCCCCCGGGACAGGGGGCGGGAGACCCAGTACTTC	CASSPRDRGRETQYF
TRBD1	TRBV25-1	-	TRBJ2-5	TGTGCCAGCAGTCAGGGACAGGGAATAGGAGAGACCCAGTACTTC	CASSQGQGIGETQYF
-	TRBV29-1	-	TRBJ2-1	TGCAGCGTTGAAGAATCCTGGGGCTTCCACAATGAGCAGTTCTTC	CSVEESWGFHNEQFF
-	TRBV4-3	-	TRBJ2-5	TGCGCCAGCAGCCAAGATTACGGGCAAGAGACCCAGTACTTC	CASSQDYGQETQYF
-	TRBV18	few	TRBJ1-1	TGTGCCAGCTCCCGGGGGTTAACTGAAGCTTTCTTT	CASSRGLTEAFF
TRBD1	TRBV5-1	-	TRBJ2-7	TGCGCCAGCAGGGGGACAGGGCCCTACGAGCAGTACTTC	CASRGTGPYEQYF
-	TRBV12-3/TRBV12-4	few	TRBJ2-2	TGTGCCAGCAGTTTTAGTAATGGGGGCGGGGAGCTGTTTTTT	CASSFSNGGGELFF
TRBD2	TRBV11-1	-	TRBJ2-3	TGTGCCAGCAGCCGAACAATTCCTAGCGGGGGGTCAATACGCACAGATACGCAGTATTTT	CASSRTIPSGGSIRTDTQYF
-	TRBV27	-	TRBJ2-6	TGTGCCAGCAGTCCTAACCCCTCTGGGGCCAACGTCCTGACTTTC	CASSPNPSGANVLTF
TRBD1	TRBV9	-	TRBJ2-2	TGTGCCAGCAGCGTGGGGGGGACAGGGGTGACCGGGGAGCTGTTTTTT	CASSVGGTGVTGELFF
TRBD1	TRBV6-1	-	TRBJ2-5	TGTGCCAGCAGCGCCCGGGGACAGCGAGGAGAGACCCAGTACTTC	CASSARGQRGETQYF
-	TRBV10-3	-	TRBJ1-5	TGTGCGGGAAGGGGCAACCAGCCCCAGCATTTT	CAGRGNQPQHF
-	TRBV7-2	few	TRBJ2-4	TGTGCCAGCAGTGCGCCCGGGACCAAAAACATTCAGTACTTC	CASSAPGTKNIQYF
TRBD2	TRBV12-3/TRBV12-4	few	TRBJ2-1	TGTGCCAGCAGTTTTAGTTTAGCGGGGGGGTGGGATGAGCAGTTCTTC	CASSFSLAGGWDEQFF
-	TRBV14	-	TRBJ2-5	TGTGCCAGCAGCCAGCGGCGGGACAAACAAGAGACCCAGTACTTC	CASSQRRDKQETQYF
-	TRBV6-5	many	TRBJ2-1	TGTGCCAGCAGTTACGAGGCTAGCTCCTACAATGAGCAGTTCTTC	CASSYEASSYNEQFF
-	TRBV5-5	few	TRBJ2-2	TGTGCCAGTTCGTGGGGTATGAACACCGGGGAGCTGTTTTTT	CASSWGMNTGELFF
-	TRBV24-1	few	TRBJ2-1	TGTGCCACCAGTGATTTGCAATCCTCAGCGGGTAAAAGACATGAGCAGTTCTTC	CATSDLQSSAGKRHEQFF
-	TRBV5-6	-	TRBJ2-2	TGTGCCAGCAGCACGGGACTGTTGAGTGCCGGGGAGCTGTTTTTT	CASSTGLLSAGELFF
-	TRBV6-1	-	TRBJ2-7	TGTGCCAGCAGCCTTACAGGGCTTGACTCCTACGAGCAGTACTTC	CASSLTGLDSYEQYF
-	TRBV20-1	few	TRBJ2-1	TGCAGTGCTAGAGATCTGGTCGGCTACAATGAGCAGTTCTTC	CSARDLVGYNEQFF
-	TRBV6-6	few	TRBJ2-7	TGTGCCAGCAACCGGGACTGGGCCTACGAGCAGTACTTC	CASNRDWAYEQYF
-	TRBV20-1	few	TRBJ2-3	TGCAGTGCTAGAATTATAGCTCCCAACATTAATACGCAGTATTTT	CSARIIAPNINTQYF
TRBD2	TRBV18	few	TRBJ2-3	TGTGCCAGCTTCGCCGGGACTAGCGGGAGAGGAGGCACAGATACGCAGTATTTT	CASFAGTSGRGGTDTQYF
-	TRBV15	-	TRBJ2-7	TGTGCCACCAGCGTGTATGTGGGAGACAGGTCCTACGAGCAGTACTTC	CATSVYVGDRSYEQYF
TRBD1	TRBV5-8	-	TRBJ2-2	TGTGCCAGCAGCCGAGGACAGGGAGGAACGGGGGCCGGGGAGCTGTTTTTT	CASSRGQGGTGAGELFF
-	TRBV5-4	many	TRBJ2-5	TGTGCCAGCAGCTTGGGGGTCAGCCAAGAGACCCAGTACTTC	CASSLGVSQETQYF
-	TRBV6-2/TRBV6-3	-	TRBJ2-5	TGTGCCAGCAGTTACACCAGGGACTTCCAAGAGACCCAGTACTTC	CASSYTRDFQETQYF
-	TRBV28	-	TRBJ2-1	TGTGCCAGCAGTTTACCGCCATCATTTGGGTTCAATGAGCAGTTCTTC	CASSLPPSFGFNEQFF
-	TRBV3-1	few	TRBJ2-1	TGTGCCAGCAGCCAGGTAGGGAGGACCTACAATGAGCAGTTCTTC	CASSQVGRTYNEQFF
TRBD2	TRBV4-1	-	TRBJ2-3	TGCGCCAGCAGCCAAGGTCTAGCGGGAGGACTGGATACGCAGTATTTT	CASSQGLAGGLDTQYF
-	TRBV29-1	few	TRBJ2-7	TGCAGCGTTGATCAGGGCTACGAGCAGTACTTC	CSVDQGYEQYF
-	TRBV4-3	few	TRBJ2-5	TGCGCCAGCAGCCAAGTAGATACTCCAGAGACCCAGTACTTC	CASSQVDTPETQYF
-	TRBV29-1	few	TRBJ1-2	TGCAGCGCCCTGGGACAAAATGGCTACACCTTC	CSALGQNGYTF
TRBD2	TRBV5-1	few	TRBJ2-3	TGCGCCAGCAGCCCCGGGGGGGCGGTCACAGATACGCAGTATTTT	CASSPGGAVTDTQYF
-	TRBV20-1	few	TRBJ2-3	TGCAGTGCTACAAACCGGGTGCTAGATACGCAGTATTTT	CSATNRVLDTQYF
TRBD1	TRBV19	few	TRBJ2-1	TGTGCCAGTAGTAGACGACAGGGTTTTATGGATGAGCAGTTCTTC	CASSRRQGFMDEQFF
TRBD1	TRBV11-2	many	TRBJ2-7	TGTGCCAGCAGCTTAGAGGGGGACAGTTACGAGCAGTACTTC	CASSLEGDSYEQYF
-	TRBV5-1	-	TRBJ2-3	TGCGCCAGCAGCGCGTATAGGGGGACAGATACGCAGTATTTT	CASSAYRGTDTQYF
-	TRBV28	-	TRBJ1-2	TGTGCCAGCAGTGTAGCCGGGGTTCCATATGGCTACACCTTC	CASSVAGVPYGYTF
-	TRBV7-9	-	TRBJ1-2	TGTGCCAGCAGCCCAGAAACAAGTTATGGCTACACCTTC	CASSPETSYGYTF
TRBD2	TRBV28	few	TRBJ2-7	TGTGCCAGCAGTTTATTACGGCGGGAGGGCGCCAGCTTC	CASSLLRREGASF
TRBD2	TRBV13	few	TRBJ2-4	TGTGCCAGCAGCCCGTGGGCGGGGGAGAGCATTCAGTACTTC	CASSPWAGESIQYF
TRBD1	TRBV15	many	TRBJ2-7	TGTGCCACCAGCAGAGCTACAGGGGGGCACGAGCAGTACTTC	CATSRATGGHEQYF
-	TRBV7-9	-	TRBJ2-7	TGTGCCAGCAGCTTAGCAGACAAAACCTACGAGCAGTACTTC	CASSLADKTYEQYF
-	TRBV12-3/TRBV12-4	many	TRBJ2-3	TGTGCCAGCAGTTTAAGGCTGACGCAGTATTTT	CASSLRLTQYF
TRBD2	TRBV20-1	-	TRBJ2-5	TGCAGTGCTAGAGGCGCTAGCGGGAGTGAGGAGACCCAGTACTTC	CSARGASGSEETQYF
-	TRBV5-5	few	TRBJ2-7	TGTGCCAGCAGCTTGGTACCGCAGGGGAGCTCCTACGAGCAGTACTTC	CASSLVPQGSSYEQYF
-	TRBV20-1	few	TRBJ2-7	TGCAGTGCTAGTGACGGCAACTACGAGCAGTACTTC	CSASDGNYEQYF
-	TRBV10-3	few	TRBJ2-6	TGTGCCATCAGTGAGTCCCAGATCTCTGGGGCCAACGTCCTGACTTTC	CAISESQISGANVLTF
TRBD1	TRBV20-1	few	TRBJ1-2	TGCAGTGCTCCAGGGACAGGGGGGACTAACTATGGCTACACCTTC	CSAPGTGGTNYGYTF
-	TRBV3-1	few	TRBJ1-1	TGTGCCAGCAGCCAAGTTTCCAATGAAGCTTTCTTT	CASSQVSNEAFF
-	TRBV7-3	-	TRBJ1-2	TGTGCCAGCAGCGCTAATCGGGTTGGTGGCTACACCTTC	CASSANRVGGYTF
-	TRBV5-6	-	TRBJ2-1	TGTGCCAGCTGCTCGTGGGGTGACAGCTCCTACAATGAGCAGTTCTTC	CASCSWGDSSYNEQFF
TRBD1	TRBV7-2	few	TRBJ2-1	TGTGCCAGCAGCTGGGACAGGGGCGCCTACAATGAGCAGTTCTTC	CASSWDRGAYNEQFF